This T cell receptor beta chain was obtained from a study of blood T cell repertoires in COVID-19. Study at large: PBMCs, B-cell-depleted T cells, or T cells were the source of the cDNA or gDNA that made up the material.

Original processing methods: Nucleated cell number was recorded as an estimate derived from reference gene primer amplification. TCRdb's table, derived via immunoSEQ multiplex PCR, lists solely in-frame clones and lacks some. The V and J calls and the clone size are those of that table, but D and trimming were determined from the DNA. The table shows under 200,000 clones, with approximately 86% occurring only once. The V gene's germline CDR1 is MNHEY and CDR2 SVGEGT. Trimming took 5 bases from V and 7 from J; bases not matched to a gene: 8. The CDR3 extends over 15 amino acids. Input material: peripheral blood. The chain recombines TRBV6-2 or TRBV6-3 with TRBJ2-1; 10 bases match TRBD1. The sequence came from a man aged 65-85 years with acute or convalescent COVID-19. DNA for the CDR3: TGTGCCAGCAGTCCCCCGGGACAGGGGTCTAATGAGCAGTTCTTC. As protein: CASSPPGQGSNEQFF.